The sample holds a few counts of the clone carrying this T cell receptor (beta chain). The CDR3 loop spans 13 amino acids. V was pared by 7 bases and J by 5 bases, with 15 bases between. In germline, CDR1 is SGHRS, CDR2 YFSETQ. The library was built from roughly 400 ng RNA with molecular barcoded adaptors for alpha/delta and beta/gamma chains. TCRdb used MiXCR to reprocess the reads, holding one entry per CDR3 protein. The sample consists of around 130,000 distinct CDR3 sequences, under 15% of them appearing once. The sample is drawn from a study of read filtering for tumor transcriptome and immune sequencing.

The chain uses TRBV5-1 and TRBJ2-5; D may be TRBD1 or TRBD2 (5 bases each). The receptor was derived from a donor older than 35 with multiple myeloma. Sequenced material: a population of CD138-negative cells sorted from bone marrow. The CDR3 sequence: CASRDGALETQYF. The CDR3 nucleotides read TGCGCCAGCCGGGACGGCGCCCTGGAGACCCAGTACTTC.